What follows is one T cell receptor beta chain and its context. This record comes from a study of technical replicates of blood from several donors. Measured with immunoSEQ multiplex PCR; TCRdb has only the in-frame clones, and not every one. The sample contains around 85,000 clones, about 95% of which appear only once. The specimen was T cells isolated from PBMCs. The TCR was taken from a human donor in good health.

The CDR3 DNA sequence: TGCAGCGTTTTAGACAGCGGCGGGACAGAAAAAGAGACCCAGTACTTC. This sequence encodes CSVLDSGGTEKETQYF. V and J are TRBV29-1 and TRBJ2-5; a possible D gene is TRBD1 (7 bases). The germline V gene has CDR1 SQVTM and CDR2 ANQGSEA. V gave up 5 bases and J gave up 3 bases, with 22 bases separating them. The CDR3 is 16 residues long.